These T cell receptor beta chains were read from a single sample in a study of blood T cells in healthy people across ages. TCRdb reprocessed the 5' RACE reads with MiXCR, giving one entry per CDR3 protein. Seen here are approximately 830,000 distinct CDR3 sequences, around 68% observed once, and the top ten hold 28%. The specimen sequenced was blood. Source of these receptors: a man aged 30 to 39 in good health. Both conserved end residues are part of each CDR3. A D gene is named only where the DNA matches it firmly.

TRBJ2-1 TRBV20-1 TRBD2 CSAVGRVSNEQFF
TRBJ2-1 TRBV7-9 . CASSSGYAYNEQFF
TRBJ2-7 TRBV20-1 . CSIKDSYEQYF
TRBJ2-7 TRBV20-1 TRBD1 CSAPYRGTGEQYF
TRBJ2-3 TRBV20-1 . CSASYRIDTQYF
TRBJ1-2 TRBV20-1 TRBD1 CSARERQGVSYGYTF
TRBJ2-2 TRBV5-1 . CASSSRGRQGTGELFF
TRBJ1-2 TRBV20-1 . CSARDWGAGRHGYTF
TRBJ1-5 TRBV5-5 . CASSLSWNQPQHF
TRBJ2-6 TRBV25-1 . CASTATGANVLTF
TRBJ2-1 TRBV7-9 . CASRMEYNEQFF
TRBJ1-2 TRBV29-1 TRBD1 CSAEGDSGGYTF
TRBJ2-5 TRBV3-1 TRBD2 CASSLFGGAGETQYF
TRBJ2-4 TRBV20-1 . CSARDAAAGAKNIQYF
TRBJ2-7 TRBV20-1 TRBD2 CSASDGRVAGAISSYEQYF
TRBJ2-3 TRBV5-1 . CASSLAIDTQYF
TRBJ2-1 TRBV12-3/TRBV12-4 . CASSLLGIHEQFF
TRBJ1-5 TRBV7-2 TRBD1 CASSLVGGRVNNQPQHF